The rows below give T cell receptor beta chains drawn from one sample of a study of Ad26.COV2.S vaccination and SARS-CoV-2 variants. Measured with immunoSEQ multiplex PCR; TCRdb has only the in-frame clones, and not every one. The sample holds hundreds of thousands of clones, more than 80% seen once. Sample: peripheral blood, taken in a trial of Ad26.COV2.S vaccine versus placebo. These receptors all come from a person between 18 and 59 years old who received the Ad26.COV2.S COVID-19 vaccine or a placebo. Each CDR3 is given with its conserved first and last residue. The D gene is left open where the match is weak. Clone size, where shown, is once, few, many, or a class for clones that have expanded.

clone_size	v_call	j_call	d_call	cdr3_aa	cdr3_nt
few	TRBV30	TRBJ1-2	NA	CAWSSGQAYNYGYTF	TGTGCCTGGAGTTCGGGGCAGGCATATAACTATGGCTACACCTTC
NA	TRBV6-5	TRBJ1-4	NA	CASSYGQGGEKLFF	TGTGCCAGCAGTTACGGGCAGGGCGGTGAAAAACTGTTTTTT
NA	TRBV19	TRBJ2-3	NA	CASSLDLATDTQYF	TGTGCCAGTAGTCTTGATCTAGCAACAGATACGCAGTATTTT
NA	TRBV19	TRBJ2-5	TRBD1	CASSNRDRAETQYF	TGTGCCAGTAGTAATCGGGACAGGGCAGAGACCCAGTACTTC
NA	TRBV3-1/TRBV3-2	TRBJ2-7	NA	CASSPQPLGRSYEQYF	TGTGCCAGCAGCCCTCAACCGTTAGGGCGGTCCTACGAGCAGTACTTC
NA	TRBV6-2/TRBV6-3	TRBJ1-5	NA	CASSYRDGRVHQPQHF	TGTGCCAGCAGTTACAGGGACGGCAGGGTACATCAGCCCCAGCATTTT
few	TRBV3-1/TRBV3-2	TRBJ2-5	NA	CASSPKGGLTQETQYF	TGTGCCAGCAGCCCGAAAGGGGGACTGACCCAAGAGACCCAGTACTTC
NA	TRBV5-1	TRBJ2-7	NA	CASSLEGHASGQYF	TGCGCCAGCAGCTTGGAAGGACATGCCTCCGGGCAGTACTTC
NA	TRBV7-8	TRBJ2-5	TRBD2	CASSLWEAGVPGETQYF	TGTGCCAGCAGCTTATGGGAAGCGGGAGTCCCGGGAGAGACCCAGTACTTC
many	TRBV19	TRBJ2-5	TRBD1	CASSTQTGGGETQYF	TGTGCCAGTAGTACTCAGACAGGGGGCGGAGAGACCCAGTACTTC
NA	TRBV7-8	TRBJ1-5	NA	CASSLWGNSNQPQHF	TGTGCCAGCAGCTTGTGGGGGAATAGCAATCAGCCCCAGCATTTT
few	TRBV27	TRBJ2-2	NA	CASTGPTGELFF	TGTGCCAGCACTGGACCCACCGGGGAGCTGTTTTTT
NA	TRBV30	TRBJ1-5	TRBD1	CAWSPQGTQPQHF	TGTGCCTGGAGTCCACAGGGGACCCAGCCCCAGCATTTT
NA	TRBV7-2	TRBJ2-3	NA	CASSLGILATDTQYF	TGTGCCAGCAGCTTAGGGATACTAGCTACAGATACGCAGTATTTT
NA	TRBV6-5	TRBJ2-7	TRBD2	CASSSLGAGYEQYF	TGTGCCAGCAGCTCTTTGGGAGCGGGGTACGAGCAGTACTTC
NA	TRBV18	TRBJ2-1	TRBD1	CASSPGTGGRNEQFF	TGTGCCAGCTCACCCGGGACAGGGGGCAGGAATGAGCAGTTCTTC
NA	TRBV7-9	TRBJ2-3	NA	CASSSPASVTDTQYF	TGTGCCAGCAGCTCTCCCGCCAGTGTGACAGATACGCAGTATTTT
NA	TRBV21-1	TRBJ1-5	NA	CASRSNVGTDNQPQHF	TGTGCCAGCAGAAGCAACGTCGGGACGGACAATCAGCCCCAGCATTTT
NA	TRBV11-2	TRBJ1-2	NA	CASSLPGRDGYTF	TGTGCCAGCAGCTTACCGGGGCGGGATGGCTACACCTTC
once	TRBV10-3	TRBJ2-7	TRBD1	CAISGTGGSYEQYF	TGTGCCATCAGCGGGACAGGGGGATCCTACGAGCAGTACTTC
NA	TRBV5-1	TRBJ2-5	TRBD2	CARSPTGGGETQYF	TGCGCCCGCAGCCCGACCGGGGGGGGAGAGACCCAGTACTTC
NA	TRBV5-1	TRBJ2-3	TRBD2	CASRTIAGGPTDTQYF	TGCGCCAGCAGGACTATAGCGGGAGGACCCACAGATACGCAGTATTTT
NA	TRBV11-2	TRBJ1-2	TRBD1	CASSKTGGFNYGYTF	TGTGCCAGCAGCAAGACAGGGGGCTTCAACTATGGCTACACCTTC
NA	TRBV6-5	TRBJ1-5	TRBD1	CASSRDRDQPQHF	TGTGCCAGCAGCAGGGACAGGGATCAGCCCCAGCATTTT
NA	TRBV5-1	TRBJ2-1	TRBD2	CASSSGTSDQNEQFF	TGCGCCAGCAGCTCCGGGACTAGCGACCAAAATGAGCAGTTCTTC